This is a list of T cell receptor beta chains from one sample in a study of T cell responses to AZD1222 COVID-19 vaccine. Generated by immunoSEQ multiplex PCR, the TCRdb table keeps only in-frame clones and is missing some. Of some 150,000 clones listed, roughly 89% are singletons. Here the sequenced sample was peripheral blood, taken on day 0 of AZD1222 vaccination. These receptors all come from an adult in good health. The CDR3 runs from the conserved cysteine through the conserved F or W. Fields, in order: J gene, D gene, V gene, clone size, CDR3 DNA, CDR3 protein. A D gene is named only where the DNA matches it firmly. Some rows have no size entry. The others give once, few or many, or a class for an expanded clone.

TRBJ1-5,TRBD1,TRBV28,-,TGTGCCAGCCGCAGACAGGGGGCTCTCAATCAGCCCCAGCATTTT,CASRRQGALNQPQHF
TRBJ2-7,TRBD1,TRBV6-5,-,TGTGCCAGCAGTAAACCGGGACAGGGGATCTACGAGCAGTACTTC,CASSKPGQGIYEQYF
TRBJ2-4,-,TRBV5-8,-,TGTGCCAGCAGCTTGAATTTAGCCAAAAACATTCAGTACTTC,CASSLNLAKNIQYF
TRBJ2-5,-,TRBV5-6,once,TGTGCCAGCAGCTTGATGAGCCCGCAGGAGACCCAGTACTTC,CASSLMSPQETQYF
TRBJ1-2,TRBD1,TRBV6-6,-,TGTGCCAGCAGTTACGACGACAGGGAGGGCTTAGGGGGCTACACCTTC,CASSYDDREGLGGYTF
TRBJ2-5,TRBD2,TRBV4-1,-,TGCGCCAGCAGCCCTACCGAAAGCGGGAGGGCCACAGAGACCCAGTACTTC,CASSPTESGRATETQYF
TRBJ2-7,-,TRBV5-6,-,TGTGCCAGCAGCTTGGCCTCGGGGGGCTGGTACGAGCAGTACTTC,CASSLASGGWYEQYF
TRBJ2-7,-,TRBV7-3,-,TGTGCTTCGGCTCCGGGGGGCAACGAGCAGTACTTC,CASAPGGNEQYF
TRBJ1-4,TRBD1,TRBV15,-,TGTGCCACCAGCAGAGGCGGGACCGGGACAGGGAGTGAAAAACTGTTTTTT,CATSRGGTGTGSEKLFF
TRBJ1-2,-,TRBV7-9,-,TGTGCCAGCAACCCAGGAGGGGCTAACTATGGCTACACCTTC,CASNPGGANYGYTF
TRBJ2-1,-,TRBV4-1,-,TGCGCCAGCAGCCCTGGGGGGAATGAGCAGTTCTTC,CASSPGGNEQFF
TRBJ2-4,-,TRBV19,-,TGTGCCAGTACCAGCCTCCTCGCCAAAAACATTCAGTACTTC,CASTSLLAKNIQYF
TRBJ2-7,-,TRBV18,few,TGTGCCAGCTCACCGGTGGGGGCCTTCACCCTCAGAGAGCAGTACTTC,CASSPVGAFTLREQYF
TRBJ1-4,-,TRBV30,few,TGTGCCTGGAGTATCAGGGAAAAACTGTTTTTT,CAWSIREKLFF
TRBJ1-5,-,TRBV6-5,-,TGTGCCAGCAGCCCCCGGCACGGTCAGCCCCAGCATTTT,CASSPRHGQPQHF
TRBJ2-3,TRBD2,TRBV5-1,-,TGCGCCAGCAGCTTGGCGGGACTAGCGGGAGTCCCACCAGATACGCAGTATTTT,CASSLAGLAGVPPDTQYF
TRBJ2-3,-,TRBV28,-,TGTGCCAGCAGTGACGGTTCAGATACGCAGTATTTT,CASSDGSDTQYF
TRBJ2-4,-,TRBV5-1,once,TGCGCCAGCAGCTTGGAGGGGATCGCCAAAAACATTCAGTACTTC,CASSLEGIAKNIQYF
TRBJ2-7,-,TRBV28,-,TGTGCCAGCGGTTCCGTAATGGCCTACGAGCAGTACTTC,CASGSVMAYEQYF
TRBJ1-4,-,TRBV6-5,-,TGTGCCAGCAGTTACGGGCCGGGGGGAACTAATGAAAAACTGTTTTTT,CASSYGPGGTNEKLFF